This T cell receptor (beta chain) was obtained from a study of blood T cell repertoires in COVID-19. Study-level background: COVID-19 samples from acute and convalescent phases originated in the United States, Italy and Spain. The analysed material was cDNA or gDNA that came from T cells, B-cell-depleted T cells, or PBMCs.

The J segment lost 7 bases and the V segment lost 4 bases, leaving 10 bases of the junction unmatched. Germline values: CDR1 SGHDT, CDR2 YYEEEE. The length of the CDR3 is 15 residues. Original handling: Reference gene primer amplification yielded estimated nucleated cell counts. Sequencing used immunoSEQ multiplex PCR; TCRdb keeps in-frame clones, though not all of them. The DNA gave D and trimming, while V, J and clone size come from that table. In the table there are about 52,000 clones, about 85% of which are singletons. The V and J genes are TRBV5-6 and TRBJ1-5, with TRBD1 matching 8 bases. The clonotype comes from a human donor in a cohort sampled during active COVID-19. Sequenced sample: peripheral blood. The CDR3 DNA reads as TGTGCCAGCAGCCCTCAGGGGGCTTCGGGGCAGCCCCAGCATTTT. Protein product: CASSPQGASGQPQHF.